The T cell receptor beta chain under discussion was sequenced for a study of CD8+ T cells in alopecia areata. At the level of the study: Treatment of the treated patients consisted of oral tofacitinib, 5 to 10 mg twice daily. For treated patients, severity scores reflected the percentage of scalp area affected.

A word on this clone: Its antigen remains unknown.

General study findings and limits: Normal-skin resident alphabeta T cells also appear among scalp sample sequences. Relative to normal scalp, lesional scalp, especially alopecia totalis/universalis, showed higher clonality.

cDNA reverse transcribed from extracted RNA served as the sequencing template. Here immunoSEQ multiplex PCR was the method, and the copy in TCRdb shows in-frame clones only, minus some. The sample lists about 140,000 clones; 86% were seen once. The treatment here: oral pan-JAK inhibitor, 5-10 mg twice daily. Trimming took 5 bases from V and 6 from J; bases not matched to a gene: 12. The CDR3 extends over 16 amino acids. From germline, CDR1 is SNHLY and CDR2 FYNNEI. The source was CD8+ T cells sorted from blood, collected at week 4, from a patient treated with tofacitinib. The genes are TRBV2 and TRBJ1-5, with 8 bases lining up with TRBD1. The receptor's source is a human donor with alopecia areata. CDR3 DNA sequence: TGTGCCAGCAGTTTCACAGGGGGTGGCCGCTTTCAGCCCCAGCATTTT. Residues: CASSFTGGGRFQPQHF.